The clone carrying this TCR beta chain has only a few counts. Its target is not known. The germline V gene has CDR1 SGHAT and CDR2 FQDESV (reference sequence). The CDR3 sequence is 15 residues long. With 5 bases clipped from V and 1 base from J, the junction kept 6 bases outside the gene matches. The data originate from a study of identical twins. After template switching added a universal primer site, the resulting cDNA carried unique molecular identifiers. Each CDR3 protein gets one entry after TCRdb re-called the 5' RACE reads with MiXCR. The sample holds a few hundred thousand distinct CDR3 sequences, 9% to 15% seen once. Notes on the study in general: The study found weaker excess twin sharing in beta out-of-frame sequences.

This sample was shared with a second study, whose subject was yellow fever vaccine responses in identical twins.

The TCR comes from a woman between 18 and 29 years old in good health. The genes are TRBV11-1 and TRBJ2-5; 8 nucleotides match TRBD2. The sequencing input was CD8+ T cells sorted from blood. The CDR3 sequence: CASSTWTSSQETQYF. CDR3 in DNA: TGTGCCAGCAGCACCTGGACTAGCAGCCAAGAGACCCAGTACTTC.